This entry is about one T cell receptor beta chain. These data originate in a study of shared clonotypes between healthy human individuals. Naive-designated CD8 cells lacked CD45RO, were positively enriched for CCR7, and omitted terminally differentiated effector memory CD45RA+ cells. Trimming took off 4 bases at V and 10 bases at J, with 11 bases between the two ends. CDR1 and CDR2 (germline): MNHEY, SMNVEV (reference sequence). The CDR3 sequence is 13 residues long. Only in-frame clones appear in the TCRdb table, and some are missing; sequencing was by immunoSEQ multiplex PCR. The sample has 1.5 million to 2.5 million clones, over 85% seen once.

The genes are TRBV27 and TRBJ1-6; a possible D gene is TRBD1 (5 bases). This TCR derives from a man younger than 35 in good health. What was sequenced was naive CD8+ T cells sorted from blood. The CDR3 DNA follows: TGTGCCAGCAGTTATGGGGGGGACTCACCCCTCCACTTT. As protein: CASSYGGDSPLHF.